This T cell receptor beta chain was sequenced in a study of blood T cell repertoires in COVID-19. Study background: Researchers got acute and convalescent COVID-19 samples from the United States, Italy and Spain. In each case, the material was cDNA or gDNA derived from T cells, B-cell-depleted T cells, or PBMCs.

Per the authors' pipeline: The assay estimated nucleated cells by amplifying reference gene primers. Libraries were prepared by immunoSEQ multiplex PCR; TCRdb keeps only in-frame clonotypes and omits some of them. V, J and clone size are taken as reported in that table, and D and trimming were inferred from the DNA itself. The sample holds roughly 90,000 clones, more than 75% seen once. The CDR3 is 16 amino acids. With V trimmed by 3 bases and J by 3 bases, 8 bases remained unmatched. CDR1 KGHSH and CDR2 LQKENI come from the germline V gene. The receptor was isolated from a human donor in a cohort sampled during active COVID-19. This chain links TRBV18 with TRBJ2-1, with 7 bases matching TRBD2. The sequenced material came from peripheral blood. DNA of the CDR3: TGTGCCAGCTCACCCACCGCTCAGCGGGGCTACAATGAGCAGTTCTTC. Its protein product is CASSPTAQRGYNEQFF.